This TCR beta chain was sequenced in a study of OX40 agonist ivuxolimab in advanced cancers. A word on this clone: Its antigen is still unknown.

Broader study findings: Still undetermined is the antigen specificity of the expanded peripheral T cells.

Germline-derived CDR1 and CDR2 are SGDLS and YYNGEE. V lost 0 bases to trimming and J lost 0 bases; unmatched junction nucleotides: 6. The CDR3 sequence is 16 residues long. Here immunoSEQ multiplex PCR was the method, and the copy in TCRdb shows in-frame clones only, minus some. The sample has about 70,000 clones, 85% to 90% seen once. This TCR derives from an adult with an advanced solid tumor such as melanoma, head and neck, liver or kidney cancer. The sample in question was CD4+ or CD8+ T cells sorted from blood, obtained in a trial of the OX40 agonist ivuxolimab. V and J are TRBV9 and TRBJ2-7; 7 bases fit TRBD1. This chain's CDR3 is CASSVAGTAASYEQYF. The CDR3, as DNA: TGTGCCAGCAGCGTAGCCGGGACAGCGGCCTCCTACGAGCAGTACTTC.